This T cell receptor beta chain was captured by sequencing in a study of tumor-infiltrating lymphocytes in localized non-small cell lung cancer. Study at large: Patients included smokers and never-smokers with various histologies, some sampled after neoadjuvant chemotherapy. Resected tumor was paired with non-adjacent uninvolved lung from the same patient.

Germline CDR1 is MNHNS and CDR2 is SASEGT. Deletions cut 5 bases from V and 0 bases from J, with 12 bases between. The CDR3 totals 15 residues. To note about this clone: The antigen is unknown.

Sequencing used immunoSEQ multiplex PCR; TCRdb keeps in-frame clones, though not all of them. The top ten clones hold approximately 7.8% of a sample with 10,000 to 13,000 clones, 86% of them seen once. Regarding the study as a whole: T-cell fraction did not differ between immunotypes IM1 and IM2.

The chain combines TRBV6-1 with TRBJ2-3; maybe TRBD2 (7 bases). The sample consisted of uninvolved lung tissue not adjacent to the tumor. The sequence was obtained from a human donor with non-small cell lung cancer. The DNA of the CDR3 is TGTGCCAGCAGTACGGGGGGCGGGAGCACAGATACGCAGTATTTT. Encoded protein: CASSTGGGSTDTQYF.